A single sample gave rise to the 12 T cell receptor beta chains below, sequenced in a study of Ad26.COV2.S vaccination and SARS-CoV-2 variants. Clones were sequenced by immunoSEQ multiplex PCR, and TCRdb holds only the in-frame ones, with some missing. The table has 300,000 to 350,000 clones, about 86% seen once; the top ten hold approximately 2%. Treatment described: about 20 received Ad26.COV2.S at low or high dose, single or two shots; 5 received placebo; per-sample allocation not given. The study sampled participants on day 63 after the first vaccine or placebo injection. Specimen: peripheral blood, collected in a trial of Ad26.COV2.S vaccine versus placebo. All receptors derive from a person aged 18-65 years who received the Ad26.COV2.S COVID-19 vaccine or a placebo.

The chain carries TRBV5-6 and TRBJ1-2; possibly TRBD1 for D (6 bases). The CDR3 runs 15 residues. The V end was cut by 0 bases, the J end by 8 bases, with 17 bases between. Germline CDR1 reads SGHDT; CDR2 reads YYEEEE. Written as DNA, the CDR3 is TGTGCCAGCAGCTTGGAAGCGACAGGCCTAGGGGGCTACACCTTC. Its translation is CASSLEATGLGGYTF.

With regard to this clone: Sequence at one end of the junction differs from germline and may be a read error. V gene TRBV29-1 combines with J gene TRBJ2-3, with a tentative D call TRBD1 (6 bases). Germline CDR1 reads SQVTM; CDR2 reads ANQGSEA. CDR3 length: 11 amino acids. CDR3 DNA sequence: TGCAGCGTTGAGGACGGTACAGGGTCTCGCTTT. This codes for CSVEDGTGSRF.

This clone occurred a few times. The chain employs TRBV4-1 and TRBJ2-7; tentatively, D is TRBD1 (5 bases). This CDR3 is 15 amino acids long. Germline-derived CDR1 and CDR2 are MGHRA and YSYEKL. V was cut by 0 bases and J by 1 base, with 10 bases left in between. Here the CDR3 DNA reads TGCGCCAGCAGCCAAGAATGGTCAGGGTCCTACGAGCAGTACTTC. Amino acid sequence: CASSQEWSGSYEQYF.

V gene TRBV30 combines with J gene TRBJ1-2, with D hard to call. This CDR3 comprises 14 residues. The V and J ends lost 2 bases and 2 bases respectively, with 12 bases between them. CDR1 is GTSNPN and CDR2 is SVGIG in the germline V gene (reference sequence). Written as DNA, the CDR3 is TGTGCCTGGAGTAAGAGCGCAGCAAACTATGGCTACACCTTC. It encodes CAWSKSAANYGYTF.

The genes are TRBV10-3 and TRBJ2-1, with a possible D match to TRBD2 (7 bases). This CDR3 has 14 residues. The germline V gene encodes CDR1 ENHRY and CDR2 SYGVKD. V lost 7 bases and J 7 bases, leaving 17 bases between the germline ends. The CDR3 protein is CAIMQGGAWNEQFF. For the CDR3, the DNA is TGTGCCATCATGCAAGGGGGGGCGTGGAATGAGCAGTTCTTC.

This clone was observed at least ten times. The chain's CDR3 is CASSLDDRATNTDTQYF. The CDR3 DNA reads as TGTGCCAGCAGCTTAGACGACAGGGCAACGAACACAGATACGCAGTATTTT. The V call is TRBV7-6, the J call TRBJ2-3; TRBD1 aligns across 7 bases. The CDR3 length is 17 residues. The germline CDR1 and CDR2 sequences are SGHVS and FNYEAQ. V gave up 1 base and J gave up 2 bases; unmatched junction bases: 9. The variable domain in full, with the rest retrieved from reference TRBV7-6 and TRBJ2-3, is GAGVSQSPRYKVTKRGQDVALRCDPISGHVSLYWYRQALGQGPEFLTYFNYEAQQDKSGLPNDRFSAERPEGSISTLTIQRTEQRDSAMYRCASSLDDRATNTDTQYFGPGTRLTVL.

CDR3 coding DNA: TGTGCCAGCAGACGGAGAGCAGGGGGCGGTGGGGCCAACGTCCTGACTTTC. Its protein is CASRRRAGGGGANVLTF. The chain joins TRBV3-1 (or the pseudogene TRBV3-2) to TRBJ2-6, with 8 bases that match TRBD1. The CDR3 consists of 17 residues. The germline V gene has CDR1 LGHDT and CDR2 YNNKEL (reference sequence). V lost 6 bases, J lost 3 bases, and 10 bases stayed unmatched.

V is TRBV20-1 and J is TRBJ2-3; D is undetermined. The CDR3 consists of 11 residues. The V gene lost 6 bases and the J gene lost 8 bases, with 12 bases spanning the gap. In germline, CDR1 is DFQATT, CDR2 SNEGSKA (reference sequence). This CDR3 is CSAYLTLTQYF. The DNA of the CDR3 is TGCAGTGCCTACTTGACCCTTACGCAGTATTTT.

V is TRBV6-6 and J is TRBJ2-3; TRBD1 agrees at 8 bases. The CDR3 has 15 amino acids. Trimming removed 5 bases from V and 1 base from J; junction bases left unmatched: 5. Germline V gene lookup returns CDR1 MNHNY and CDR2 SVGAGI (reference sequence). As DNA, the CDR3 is TGTGCCAGCAGTCCCCTGGACAGGGGCACAGATACGCAGTATTTT. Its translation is CASSPLDRGTDTQYF.

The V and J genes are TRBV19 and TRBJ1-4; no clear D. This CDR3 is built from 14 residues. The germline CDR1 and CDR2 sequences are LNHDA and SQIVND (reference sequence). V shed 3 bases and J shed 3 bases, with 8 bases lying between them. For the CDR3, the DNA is TGTGCCAGTAGTATCGACCGCGCTAATGAAAAACTGTTTTTT. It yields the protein CASSIDRANEKLFF.

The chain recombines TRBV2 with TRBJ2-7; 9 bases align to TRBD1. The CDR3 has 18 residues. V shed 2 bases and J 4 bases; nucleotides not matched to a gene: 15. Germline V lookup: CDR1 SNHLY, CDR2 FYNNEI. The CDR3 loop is CASSEFGTGPPRLYEQYF. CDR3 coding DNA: TGTGCCAGCAGTGAATTCGGGACAGGGCCTCCTAGACTTTACGAGCAGTACTTC. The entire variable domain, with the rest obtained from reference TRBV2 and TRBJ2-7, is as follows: EPEVTQTPSHQVTQMGQEVILRCVPISNHLYFYWYRQILGQKVEFLVSFYNNEISEKSEIFDDQFSVERPDGSNFTLKIRSTKLEDSAMYFCASSEFGTGPPRLYEQYFGPGTRLTVT.

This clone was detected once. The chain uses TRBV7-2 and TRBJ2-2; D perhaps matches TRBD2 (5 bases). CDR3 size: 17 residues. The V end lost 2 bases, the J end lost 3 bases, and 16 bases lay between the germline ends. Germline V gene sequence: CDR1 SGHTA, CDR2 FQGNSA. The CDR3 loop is CASSLLPDLVDTGELFF. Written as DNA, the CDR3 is TGTGCCAGCAGCTTATTGCCGGACTTGGTCGACACCGGGGAGCTGTTTTTT. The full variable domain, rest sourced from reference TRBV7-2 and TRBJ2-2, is GAGVSQSPSNKVTEKGKDVELRCDPISGHTALYWYRQSLGQGLEFLIYFQGNSAPDKSGLPSDRFSAERTGGSVSTLTIQRTQQEDSAVYLCASSLLPDLVDTGELFFGEGSRLTVL.